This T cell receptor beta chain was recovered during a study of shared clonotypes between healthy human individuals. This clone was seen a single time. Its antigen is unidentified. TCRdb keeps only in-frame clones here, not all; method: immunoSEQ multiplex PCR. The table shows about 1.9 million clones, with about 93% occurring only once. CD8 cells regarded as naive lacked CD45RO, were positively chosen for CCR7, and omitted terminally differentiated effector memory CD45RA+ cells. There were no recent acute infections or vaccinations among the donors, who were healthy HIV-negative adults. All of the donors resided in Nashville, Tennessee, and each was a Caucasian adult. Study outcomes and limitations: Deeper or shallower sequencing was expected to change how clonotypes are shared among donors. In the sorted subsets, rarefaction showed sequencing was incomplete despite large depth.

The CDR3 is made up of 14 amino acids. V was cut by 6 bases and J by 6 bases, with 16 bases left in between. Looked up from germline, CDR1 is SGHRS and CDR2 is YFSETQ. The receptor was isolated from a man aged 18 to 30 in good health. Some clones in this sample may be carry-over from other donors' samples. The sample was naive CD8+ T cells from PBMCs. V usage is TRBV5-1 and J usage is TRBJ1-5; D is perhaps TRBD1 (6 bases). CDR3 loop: CASILQGPAQPQHF. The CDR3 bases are TGCGCCAGCATTTTACAGGGCCCGGCTCAGCCCCAGCATTTT.